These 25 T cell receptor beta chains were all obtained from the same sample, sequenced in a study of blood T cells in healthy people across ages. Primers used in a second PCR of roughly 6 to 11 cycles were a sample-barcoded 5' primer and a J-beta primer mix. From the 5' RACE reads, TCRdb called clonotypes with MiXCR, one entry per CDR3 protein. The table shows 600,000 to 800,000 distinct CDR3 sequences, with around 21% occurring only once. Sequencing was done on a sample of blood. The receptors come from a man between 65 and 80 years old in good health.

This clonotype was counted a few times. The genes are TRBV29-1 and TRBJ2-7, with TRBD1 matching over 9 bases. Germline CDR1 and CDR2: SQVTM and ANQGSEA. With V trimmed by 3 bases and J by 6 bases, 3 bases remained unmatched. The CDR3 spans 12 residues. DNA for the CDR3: TGCAGCGTTGAGGGACAGGGCTTCGAGCAGTACTTC. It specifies CSVEGQGFEQYF.

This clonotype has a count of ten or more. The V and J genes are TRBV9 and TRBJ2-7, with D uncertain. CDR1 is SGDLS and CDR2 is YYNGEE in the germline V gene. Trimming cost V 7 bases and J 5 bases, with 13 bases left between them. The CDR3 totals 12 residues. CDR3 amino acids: CASGPQFHEQYF. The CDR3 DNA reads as TGTGCCAGCGGTCCGCAGTTCCACGAGCAGTACTTC.

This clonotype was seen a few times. The CDR3 here is CASSQVETRGRGTEAFF. The CDR3, as DNA: TGTGCCAGCAGCCAAGTTGAGACCAGGGGCCGGGGCACTGAAGCTTTCTTT. The genes are TRBV3-1 and TRBJ1-1; D may be TRBD1 (6 bases). Germline-derived CDR1 and CDR2 are LGHDT and YNNKEL (reference sequence). CDR3 size: 17 residues. V was trimmed by 1 base and J by 4 bases, leaving 19 bases between them.

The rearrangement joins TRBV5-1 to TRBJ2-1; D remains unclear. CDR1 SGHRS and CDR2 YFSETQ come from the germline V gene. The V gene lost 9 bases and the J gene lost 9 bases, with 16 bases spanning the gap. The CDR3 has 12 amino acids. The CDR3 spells CATSDLITEQFF. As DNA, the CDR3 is TGCGCCACTTCGGACCTGATCACTGAGCAGTTCTTC.

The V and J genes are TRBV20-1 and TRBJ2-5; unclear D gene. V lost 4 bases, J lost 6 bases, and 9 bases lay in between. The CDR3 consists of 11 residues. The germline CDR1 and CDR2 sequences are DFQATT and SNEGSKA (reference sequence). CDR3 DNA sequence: TGCAGTGCTAATCAGGATAAGACCCAGTACTTC. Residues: CSANQDKTQYF.

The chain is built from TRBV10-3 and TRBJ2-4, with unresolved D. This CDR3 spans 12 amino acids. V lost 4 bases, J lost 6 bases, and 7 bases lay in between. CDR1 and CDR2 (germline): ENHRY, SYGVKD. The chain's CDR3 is CAISGDGNIQYF. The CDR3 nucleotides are TGTGCCATCAGTGGAGACGGAAACATTCAGTACTTC.

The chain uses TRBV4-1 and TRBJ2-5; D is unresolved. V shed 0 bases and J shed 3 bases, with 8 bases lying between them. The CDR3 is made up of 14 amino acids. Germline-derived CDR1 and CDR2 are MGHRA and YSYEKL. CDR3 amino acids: CASSQDLIEETQYF. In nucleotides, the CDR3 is TGCGCCAGCAGCCAAGATCTGATAGAAGAGACCCAGTACTTC.

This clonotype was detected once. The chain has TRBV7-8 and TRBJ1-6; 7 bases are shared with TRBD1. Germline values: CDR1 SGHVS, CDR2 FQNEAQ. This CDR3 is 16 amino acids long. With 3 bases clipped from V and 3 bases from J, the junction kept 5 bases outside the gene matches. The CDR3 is CASSFQGGFYNSPLHF. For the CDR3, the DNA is TGTGCCAGCAGCTTCCAGGGGGGTTTCTATAATTCACCCCTCCACTTT.

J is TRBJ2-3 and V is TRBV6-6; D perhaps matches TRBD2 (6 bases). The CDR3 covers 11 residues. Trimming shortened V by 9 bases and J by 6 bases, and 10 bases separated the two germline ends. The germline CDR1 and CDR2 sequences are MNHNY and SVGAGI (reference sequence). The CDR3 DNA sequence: TGTGCCAGTACTAGCCGGGATACGCAGTATTTT. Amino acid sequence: CASTSRDTQYF.

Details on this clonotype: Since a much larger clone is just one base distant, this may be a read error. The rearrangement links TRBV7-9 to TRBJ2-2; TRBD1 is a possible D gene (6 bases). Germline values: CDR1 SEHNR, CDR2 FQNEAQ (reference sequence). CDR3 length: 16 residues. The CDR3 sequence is CANSLQFGGPTGELFF. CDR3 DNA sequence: TGTGCCAACAGCTTACAATTTGGGGGCCCCACCGGGGAGCTGTTTTTT. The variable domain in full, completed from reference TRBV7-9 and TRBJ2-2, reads DTGVSQNPRHKITKRGQNVTFRCDPISEHNRLYWYRQTLGQGPEFLTYFQNEAQLEKSRLLSDRFSAERPKGSFSTLEIQRTEQGDSAMYLCANSLQFGGPTGELFFGEGSRLTVL.

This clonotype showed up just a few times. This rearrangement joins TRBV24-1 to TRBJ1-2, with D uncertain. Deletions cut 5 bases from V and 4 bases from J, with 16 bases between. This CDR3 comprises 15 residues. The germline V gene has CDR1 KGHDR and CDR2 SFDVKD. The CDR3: CATSAHTGRGYGYTF. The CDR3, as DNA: TGTGCCACCAGTGCACACACCGGCCGGGGCTATGGCTACACCTTC.

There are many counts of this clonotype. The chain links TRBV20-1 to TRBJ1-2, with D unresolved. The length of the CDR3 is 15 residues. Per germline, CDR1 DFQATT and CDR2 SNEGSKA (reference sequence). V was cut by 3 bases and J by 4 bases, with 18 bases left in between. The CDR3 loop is CSASPRGAGGYGYTF. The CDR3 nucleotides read TGCAGTGCTAGTCCGCGCGGTGCGGGAGGCTATGGCTACACCTTC.

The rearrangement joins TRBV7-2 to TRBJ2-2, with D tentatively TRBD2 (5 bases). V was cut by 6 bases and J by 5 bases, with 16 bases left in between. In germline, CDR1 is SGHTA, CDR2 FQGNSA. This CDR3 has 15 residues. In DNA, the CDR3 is TGTGCCAGCAGGCCTCCCGCGGGCGGTACCGGGGAGCTGTTTTTT. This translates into CASRPPAGGTGELFF. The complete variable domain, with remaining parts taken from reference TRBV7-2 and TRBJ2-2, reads GAGVSQSPSNKVTEKGKDVELRCDPISGHTALYWYRQSLGQGLEFLIYFQGNSAPDKSGLPSDRFSAERTGGSVSTLTIQRTQQEDSAVYLCASRPPAGGTGELFFGEGSRLTVL.

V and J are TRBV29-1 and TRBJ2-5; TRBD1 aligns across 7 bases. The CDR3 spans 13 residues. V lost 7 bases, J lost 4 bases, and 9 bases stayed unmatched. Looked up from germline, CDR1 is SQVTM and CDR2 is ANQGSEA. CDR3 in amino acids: CSARQGGGETQYF. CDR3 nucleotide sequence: TGCAGCGCACGACAGGGTGGGGGAGAGACCCAGTACTTC.

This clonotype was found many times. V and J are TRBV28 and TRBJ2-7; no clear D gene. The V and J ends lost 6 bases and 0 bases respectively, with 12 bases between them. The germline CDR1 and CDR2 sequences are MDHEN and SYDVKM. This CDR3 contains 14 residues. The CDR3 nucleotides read TGTGCCAGCAGCCCCCACTTGAGCTCCTACGAGCAGTACTTC. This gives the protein CASSPHLSSYEQYF.

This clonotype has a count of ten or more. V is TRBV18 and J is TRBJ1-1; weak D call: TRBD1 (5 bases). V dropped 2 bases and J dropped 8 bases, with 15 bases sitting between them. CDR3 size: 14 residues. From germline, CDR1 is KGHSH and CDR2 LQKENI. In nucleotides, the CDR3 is TGTGCCAGCTCACCATCGGACGGGGGGGGAGAAGCTTTCTTT. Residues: CASSPSDGGGEAFF.

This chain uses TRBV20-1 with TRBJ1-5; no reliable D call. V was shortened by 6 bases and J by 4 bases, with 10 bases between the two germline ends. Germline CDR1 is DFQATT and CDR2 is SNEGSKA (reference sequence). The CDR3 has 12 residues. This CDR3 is CSAVGQNQPQHF. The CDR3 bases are TGCAGTGCCGTGGGCCAAAATCAGCCCCAGCATTTT.

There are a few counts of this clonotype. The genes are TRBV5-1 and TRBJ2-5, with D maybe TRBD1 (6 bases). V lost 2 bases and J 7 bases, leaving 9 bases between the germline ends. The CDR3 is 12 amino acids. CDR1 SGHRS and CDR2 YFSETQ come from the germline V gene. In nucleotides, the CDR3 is TGCGCCAGCAGCTTAGAGGGGGTGACCCAGTACTTC. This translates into CASSLEGVTQYF.

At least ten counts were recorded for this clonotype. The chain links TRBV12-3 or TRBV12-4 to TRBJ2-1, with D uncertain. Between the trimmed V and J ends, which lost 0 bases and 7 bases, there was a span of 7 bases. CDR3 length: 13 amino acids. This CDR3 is CASSLASSNEQFF. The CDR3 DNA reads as TGTGCCAGCAGTTTAGCTAGCAGTAATGAGCAGTTCTTC.

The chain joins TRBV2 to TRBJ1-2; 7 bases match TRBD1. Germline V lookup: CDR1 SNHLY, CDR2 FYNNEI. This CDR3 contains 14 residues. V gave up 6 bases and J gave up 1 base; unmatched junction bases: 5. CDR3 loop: CASREGAHNYGYTF. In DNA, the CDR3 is TGTGCCAGCAGAGAGGGGGCCCATAACTATGGCTACACCTTC.

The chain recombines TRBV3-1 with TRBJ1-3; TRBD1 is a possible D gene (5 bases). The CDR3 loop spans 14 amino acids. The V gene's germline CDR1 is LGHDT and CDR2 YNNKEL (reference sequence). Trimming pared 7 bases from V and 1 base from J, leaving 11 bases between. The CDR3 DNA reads TGTGCCAGCACCCCGCGGGGGTCTGGAAACACCATATATTTT. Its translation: CASTPRGSGNTIYF.

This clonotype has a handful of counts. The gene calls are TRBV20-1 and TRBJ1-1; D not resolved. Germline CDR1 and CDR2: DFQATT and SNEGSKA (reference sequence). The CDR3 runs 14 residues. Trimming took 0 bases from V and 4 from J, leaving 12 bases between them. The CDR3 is CSARDEGASTEAFF. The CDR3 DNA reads TGCAGTGCTAGAGATGAGGGCGCGAGCACTGAAGCTTTCTTT.

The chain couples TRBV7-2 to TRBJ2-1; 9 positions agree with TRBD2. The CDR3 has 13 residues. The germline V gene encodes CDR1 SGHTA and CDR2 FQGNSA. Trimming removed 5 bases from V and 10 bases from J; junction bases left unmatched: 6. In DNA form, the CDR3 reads TGTGCCAGCAGCCCCTCTAGCGGGATCGAGCAGTTCTTC. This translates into CASSPSSGIEQFF.

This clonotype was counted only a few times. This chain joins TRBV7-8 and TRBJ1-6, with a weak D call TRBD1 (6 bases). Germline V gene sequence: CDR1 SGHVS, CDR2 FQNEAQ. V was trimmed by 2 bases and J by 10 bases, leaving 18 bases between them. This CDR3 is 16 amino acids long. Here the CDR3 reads CASSLRGDTRQSPLHF. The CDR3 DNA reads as TGTGCCAGCAGCTTAAGGGGGGACACACGACAATCACCCCTCCACTTT.

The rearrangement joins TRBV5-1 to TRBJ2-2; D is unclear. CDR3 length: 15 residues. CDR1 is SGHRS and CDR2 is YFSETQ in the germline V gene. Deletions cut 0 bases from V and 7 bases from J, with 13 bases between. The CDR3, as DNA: TGCGCCAGCAGCTTGGATGGGAATATTGTCGGGGAGCTGTTTTTT. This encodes CASSLDGNIVGELFF.